These T cell receptor beta chains were read from a single sample in a study of blood T cell repertoires in COVID-19. The protocol was immunoSEQ multiplex PCR, while the TCRdb copy is restricted to in-frame clones and leaves out a portion. The sample has around 230,000 clones, 88% seen once. Sequenced input: PBMCs or T cells enriched from blood (not recorded which). These receptor sequences come from a woman aged 25 to 39 who had recovered from COVID-19. CDR3s include the opening cysteine and the closing phenylalanine or tryptophan. D genes are given only for firm matches. Size tells how often a clone was seen (once, few, many) or the class of an expanded clone, and some rows leave it out.

size	V	J	D	DNA	CDR3
NA	TRBV7-9	TRBJ2-2	TRBD1	TGTGCCAGCAGCTTACCTACAGGGGGCCCGAACACCGGGGAGCTGTTTTTT	CASSLPTGGPNTGELFF
once	TRBV12-5	TRBJ2-7	NA	TGTGCTAGTGGTTTTATCTCCTACGAGCAGTACTTC	CASGFISYEQYF
NA	TRBV11-2	TRBJ2-7	NA	TGTGCCAGCAGCGCTACGGGCGAGCAGTACTTC	CASSATGEQYF
once	TRBV5-1	TRBJ2-7	NA	TGCGCCAGCAGCTTGGCCTCCTTGGAGTACGAGCAGTACTTC	CASSLASLEYEQYF
NA	TRBV6-2/TRBV6-3	TRBJ2-5	TRBD2	TGTGCCAGCAGTTACGGGGGAGGGGACCAAGAGACCCAGTACTTC	CASSYGGGDQETQYF
NA	TRBV4-1	TRBJ2-1	TRBD2	TGCGCCAGCAGCCAACAACTAGCGGGGTTGTACAATGAGCAGTTCTTC	CASSQQLAGLYNEQFF
NA	TRBV5-6	TRBJ2-2	TRBD1	TGTGCCAGCAGCTTGGGCCAGGGGGCCCCGGGGGAGCTGTTTTTT	CASSLGQGAPGELFF
NA	TRBV5-1	TRBJ1-1	NA	TGCGCCAGCAGCCTGGACACAAACACTGAAGCTTTCTTT	CASSLDTNTEAFF
NA	TRBV4-2	TRBJ1-2	NA	TGTGCCAGCAGCCGCAGATCAACCGGGACTGAGGACTATGGCTACACCTTC	CASSRRSTGTEDYGYTF
NA	TRBV10-3	TRBJ1-2	NA	TGTGCCATCAGTGAGAACAGAAATAATGGCTACACCTTC	CAISENRNNGYTF
NA	TRBV4-2	TRBJ2-2	NA	TGTGCCAGCAGCCAAGCCGGATTGCGGGACACCGGGGAGCTGTTTTTT	CASSQAGLRDTGELFF
NA	TRBV4-1	TRBJ2-1	TRBD2	TGCGCCAGCAGCCACCTCACTAGCGGGGACTACAATGAGCAGTTCTTC	CASSHLTSGDYNEQFF
once	TRBV25-1	TRBJ1-1	NA	TGTGCCAGCAGTGGTCAGGGTCTCACTGAAGCTTTCTTT	CASSGQGLTEAFF
NA	TRBV9	TRBJ2-3	TRBD1	TGTGCCAGCAGCCCCCGACAGGGGGCGCGCACAGATACGCAGTATTTT	CASSPRQGARTDTQYF
NA	TRBV4-1	TRBJ1-2	NA	TGCGCCAGCAGCCATCGTGAGGACTATGGCTACACCTTC	CASSHREDYGYTF
NA	TRBV6-6	TRBJ1-4	TRBD1	TGTGCCATCCGGGACAGGGGCAATGAAAAACTGTTTTTT	CAIRDRGNEKLFF
NA	TRBV5-6	TRBJ2-2	TRBD1	TGTGCCAGCAGCCCAGGGACAGGGGGGGACACCGGGGAGCTGTTTTTT	CASSPGTGGDTGELFF
NA	TRBV19	TRBJ2-5	NA	TGTGCCAGTAGCCGTAGTTCACCAGGAGAGACCCAGTACTTC	CASSRSSPGETQYF
once	TRBV19	TRBJ2-7	NA	TGTGCCAGCGGACAGGGAGGGGGTCCCTACGAGCAGTACTTC	CASGQGGGPYEQYF
NA	TRBV6-6	TRBJ1-2	TRBD1	TGTGCCAGCAGAACAGGGGGCCGGTCCCGAAACTATGGCTACACCTTC	CASRTGGRSRNYGYTF
NA	TRBV30	TRBJ2-3	NA	TGTGCCTGGAGTGAGGGGGGAGGGACAGATACGCAGTATTTT	CAWSEGGGTDTQYF
NA	TRBV6-5	TRBJ1-1	NA	TGTGCCAGCATCCAGGGGACTGAAGCTTTCTTT	CASIQGTEAFF
NA	TRBV5-4	TRBJ2-2	TRBD1	TGTGCCAGCAGCCGGACAGGAGACACCGGGGAGCTGTTTTTT	CASSRTGDTGELFF
NA	TRBV7-9	TRBJ2-7	TRBD2	TGTGCCAGCAGCAGTGACCGGGGGGACGAGCAGTACTTC	CASSSDRGDEQYF
once	TRBV28	TRBJ1-2	NA	TGTGCCAGCAGTTCTACAGGGACACCTAACTATGGCTACACCTTC	CASSSTGTPNYGYTF
NA	TRBV6-1	TRBJ2-1	TRBD2	TGTGCCAGCAGTGAGCCTAGCGGGGGGTCCTCCTACAATGAGCAGTTCTTC	CASSEPSGGSSYNEQFF
NA	TRBV4-1	TRBJ2-5	NA	TGCGCCAGCAGCCAAGACACCCCAGGAGAGACCCAGTACTTC	CASSQDTPGETQYF